The 19 T cell receptor beta chains given below trace back to one sample, sequenced in a study of blood T cells in healthy people across ages. Sample-barcoded 5' priming and a J-beta primer mix drove a second PCR of about 7 to 11 cycles. TCRdb redid the calling of the 5' RACE reads with MiXCR, one entry per CDR3 protein. The profile shows 700,000 to 950,000 distinct CDR3 sequences, over 45% of them singletons. Sample: blood. These receptors were taken from a man aged 25 to 40 in good health.

The chain joins TRBV9 to TRBJ2-3, with 13 bases identical to TRBD2. J lost 4 bases, V lost 4 bases, and 9 bases had no gene match. The CDR3 consists of 17 residues. From germline, CDR1 is SGDLS and CDR2 YYNGEE. CDR3 protein: CASSYEGLAGVADTQYF. CDR3 DNA sequence: TGTGCCAGCAGCTACGAAGGACTAGCGGGAGTCGCAGATACGCAGTATTTT.

DNA for the CDR3: TGCAGTGCTAGAGATCCCTTGGCTAGCGGGAGCCCAGATACGCAGTATTTT. It yields the protein CSARDPLASGSPDTQYF. The chain uses TRBV20-1 and TRBJ2-3; 10 bases match TRBD2. The length of the CDR3 is 17 residues. The germline gives CDR1 DFQATT, CDR2 SNEGSKA (reference sequence). V shed 0 bases, J shed 4 bases, and the junction held 10 bases outside the gene matches.

This clonotype is a singleton in its sample. The chain couples TRBV7-3 to TRBJ2-3, with D possibly TRBD2 on 5 matching bases. Germline-derived CDR1 and CDR2 are SGHTA and FQGTGA. V was clipped by 2 bases and J by 4 bases, with 16 bases between them. This CDR3 spans 16 amino acids. CDR3: CASSLDPGFTADTQYF. The DNA of the CDR3 is TGTGCCAGCAGCTTAGACCCGGGGTTTACGGCAGATACGCAGTATTTT.

The CDR3 sequence is CASSEPGTSKGYF. DNA for the CDR3: TGTGCCAGCAGTGAACCCGGGACTTCCAAGGGGTACTTC. The chain links TRBV25-1 to TRBJ2-7; tentative D call: TRBD2 (6 bases). This CDR3 spans 13 amino acids. The V gene's germline CDR1 is MGHDK and CDR2 SYGVNS. V was clipped by 2 bases and J by 12 bases, with 17 bases between them.

Many counts were recorded for this clonotype. The V and J genes are TRBV20-1 and TRBJ2-5, with TRBD2 matching 13 bases. With 3 bases clipped from V and 3 bases from J, the junction kept 1 base outside the gene matches. CDR1 is DFQATT and CDR2 is SNEGSKA in the germline V gene (reference sequence). This CDR3 spans 14 amino acids. The CDR3: CSARGLAGKETQYF. CDR3 bases: TGCAGTGCTAGGGGACTAGCGGGAAAAGAGACCCAGTACTTC.

The CDR3 bases are TGTGCCAGCAGCCCACGAATAGGTTTTGAGACCCAGTACTTC. It is translated as CASSPRIGFETQYF. V usage is TRBV7-2 and J usage is TRBJ2-5; D is ambiguous. The V end was cut by 5 bases, the J end by 5 bases, with 15 bases between. CDR1 SGHTA and CDR2 FQGNSA come from the germline V gene. The CDR3 extends over 14 amino acids.

The rearrangement links TRBV7-2 to TRBJ2-5, with a possible D match to TRBD2 (6 bases). The last part of the DNA fits TRBJ2-7 better; the J call may be wrong. This CDR3 has 15 residues. Germline CDR1 reads SGHTA; CDR2 reads FQGNSA. CDR3 sequence (DNA): TGTGCCAGCAGCTTCGATGACTCGGGGGCCTACGAGCAGTACTTC. Translated: CASSFDDSGAYEQYF.

This clonotype was seen a single time. The chain is built from TRBV7-2 and TRBJ2-7, with TRBD2 matching over 10 bases. CDR3 size: 15 residues. The germline V gene has CDR1 SGHTA and CDR2 FQGNSA. Trimming took 5 bases from V and 4 from J; bases not matched to a gene: 8. The CDR3 here is CASSALAGDLYEQYF. In nucleotides, the CDR3 is TGTGCCAGCAGCGCCCTAGCGGGAGATCTATACGAGCAGTACTTC.

This chain joins TRBV5-1 and TRBJ2-1, with 7 nucleotides matching TRBD2. Trimming at V came to 5 bases and at J to 8 bases, leaving 10 bases not matched to a gene. The CDR3 has 14 amino acids. Per the germline V gene, CDR1 is SGHRS and CDR2 is YFSETQ. The CDR3 region has the DNA TGCGCCAGCAGGAGCGGGAACCTGCATGATGAGCAGTTCTTC. Translation: CASRSGNLHDEQFF.

The chain uses TRBV29-1 and TRBJ2-5; 8 bases agree with TRBD1. Germline V gene sequence: CDR1 SQVTM, CDR2 ANQGSEA. This CDR3 has 14 residues. With 6 bases clipped from V and 11 bases from J, the junction kept 17 bases outside the gene matches. Here the CDR3 reads CSVGGQGTGNEQYF. CDR3 bases: TGCAGCGTGGGAGGACAGGGAACGGGCAATGAGCAGTACTTC.

This chain connects TRBV5-1 to TRBJ2-4; tentative D call: TRBD2 (5 bases). CDR1 is SGHRS, CDR2 YFSETQ, per germline. The CDR3 extends over 14 amino acids. Trimming took 0 bases from V and 7 from J, leaving 11 bases between them. Written as DNA, the CDR3 is TGCGCCAGCAGCTTGGTTTACGGGGTTAACATTCAGTACTTC. It translates to CASSLVYGVNIQYF. The variable domain in full, completed from reference TRBV5-1 and TRBJ2-4, reads KAGVTQTPRYLIKTRGQQVTLSCSPISGHRSVSWYQQTPGQGLQFLFEYFSETQRNKGNFPGRFSGRQFSNSRSEMNVSTLELGDSALYLCASSLVYGVNIQYFGAGTRLSVL.

The J gene is TRBJ2-7, the V gene TRBV7-2; TRBD1 matches 7 bases. The CDR3 is 15 residues long. Germline CDR1 reads SGHTA; CDR2 reads FQGNSA. J was trimmed by 3 bases and V by 0 bases; bases with no gene match: 5. DNA of the CDR3: TGTGCCAGCAGCTTAGCAGTACAGGGGATCTACGAGCAGTACTTC. It is translated as CASSLAVQGIYEQYF.

V usage is TRBV7-9 and J usage is TRBJ1-2; tentatively, D is TRBD1 (6 bases). Germline V gene data show CDR1 as SEHNR and CDR2 as FQNEAQ (reference sequence). V was cut by 3 bases and J by 0 bases, with 11 bases left in between. This CDR3 region has 15 residues. The CDR3 sequence: CASSFGQSTNYGYTF. CDR3 nucleotide sequence: TGTGCCAGCAGCTTCGGACAGTCGACTAACTATGGCTACACCTTC.

This clonotype was picked up one time. The chain combines TRBV20-1 with TRBJ2-3; 8 nucleotides agree with TRBD2. CDR3 length: 15 amino acids. V shed 7 bases, J shed 0 bases, and the junction held 9 bases outside the gene matches. Germline lookup yields CDR1 DFQATT and CDR2 SNEGSKA (reference sequence). This CDR3 is CSVRGLARSTDTQYF. CDR3 DNA sequence: TGCAGTGTTCGAGGACTAGCTAGAAGCACAGATACGCAGTATTTT.

This clonotype was seen ten or more times. This rearrangement joins TRBV20-1 to TRBJ1-1, with D perhaps matching TRBD1 (5 bases). V was cut by 5 bases and J by 7 bases, with 8 bases left in between. Germline CDR1 is DFQATT and CDR2 is SNEGSKA (reference sequence). The CDR3 runs to 10 residues. In nucleotides, the CDR3 is TGCAGTGCTCCGGGGCGTGAAGCTTTCTTT. This codes for CSAPGREAFF.

J is TRBJ1-5 and V is TRBV20-1; D is undetermined. Trimming cost V 1 base and J 0 bases, with 4 bases left between them. CDR1 DFQATT and CDR2 SNEGSKA come from the germline V gene (reference sequence). There are 13 residues in the CDR3. Here the CDR3 DNA reads TGCAGTGCTAGAGCGGTTAGCAATCAGCCCCAGCATTTT. It codes for CSARAVSNQPQHF.

V is TRBV6-1 and J is TRBJ2-7; D not certain. From germline, CDR1 is MNHNS and CDR2 SASEGT. Trimming took 1 base from V and 2 from J, leaving 15 bases between them. This CDR3 spans 16 amino acids. This CDR3 reads CASSEVVVDTTYEQYF. Here the CDR3 DNA reads TGTGCCAGCAGTGAAGTAGTGGTCGACACGACCTACGAGCAGTACTTC.

In the case of this clonotype: A much larger clone differs by one base, so this may be a read error. The chain is built from TRBV20-1 and TRBJ2-3, with 9 bases identical to TRBD2. The V gene's germline CDR1 is DFQATT and CDR2 SNEGSKA (reference sequence). J gave up 5 bases and V 7 bases, and 10 bases lay outside the gene matches. The CDR3 consists of 14 residues. DNA for the CDR3: TGCAGTGTAGTGCCCCGAGCGGGAGGAGATACGCAGTATTTT. Its protein is CSVVPRAGGDTQYF.

Only a few counts were recorded for this clonotype. The rearrangement joins TRBV6-1 to TRBJ2-5; perhaps D is TRBD1 or TRBD2 (5 bases each). CDR1 and CDR2 (germline): MNHNS, SASEGT. Trimming shortened V by 4 bases and J by 2 bases, and 11 bases separated the two germline ends. The length of the CDR3 is 14 residues. The CDR3 sequence is CASSGGVGQETQYF. For the CDR3, the DNA is TGTGCCAGCAGTGGAGGGGTAGGGCAAGAGACCCAGTACTTC.